This is a list of T cell receptor beta chains from one sample in a study of T-cell reconstitution after alpha-beta-depleted transplantation in children. Each CDR3 protein gets one entry after TCRdb re-called the PCR reads with MiXCR. The data contain 450,000 to 600,000 distinct CDR3 sequences, 10% to 15% of them singletons. This specimen was PBMCs, mostly from graft donor cells, taken 360 days after TCRalphabeta/CD19-depleted stem cell transplant. The receptors were sampled from a male patient younger than 18 who had a stem cell transplant for acute myeloid leukemia, so the T cells may come from the graft donor. CDR3s leave out the opening cysteine and the closing phenylalanine or tryptophan.

cdr3_length j_call v_call cdr3_aa
12 TRBJ2-6 TRBV29-1 SVGGGAGANVLT
12 TRBJ2-7 TRBV13 ASRRLGDSYEQY
15 TRBJ2-7 TRBV7-2 ASSSGRGLGENYEQY
14 TRBJ2-2 TRBV7-9 ASSPFAGGRSGELF
14 TRBJ2-1 TRBV10-3 AILRQGDSSYNEQF
12 TRBJ2-7 TRBV28 ASSPDRGLHEQY
15 TRBJ1-2 TRBV7-9 ASSIGTGGSANFGYT
12 TRBJ2-7 TRBV27 ASSLIGGPYEQY
13 TRBJ2-1 TRBV5-6 ASSSGTGIGNEQF
13 TRBJ1-1 TRBV28 ASSFGDRVNTEAF
12 TRBJ2-7 TRBV5-1 ASSLGTRVYEQY
9 TRBJ2-1 TRBV7-9 ASSVTFEQF
10 TRBJ2-3 TRBV15 ATRQGPDTQY
12 TRBJ2-4 TRBV28 ASSLLLAKNIQY
13 TRBJ2-5 TRBV5-1 ASSLLAGARETQY
12 TRBJ2-2 TRBV5-1 ASSTGQFVGELF
15 TRBJ2-1 TRBV28 ASSPLASGSKSNEQF
11 TRBJ2-7 TRBV20-1 SAGQGASYEQY
14 TRBJ2-7 TRBV11-2 ASSLNWGRPAREQY
18 TRBJ2-7 TRBV11-2 ASSPSAHRGRVFYPYEQY
14 TRBJ2-7 TRBV7-6 ASSLGLAGPSYEQY
13 TRBJ2-4 TRBV19 ASSPTIIAKNIQY
14 TRBJ1-2 TRBV14 ASSRRRGQGHYGYT
11 TRBJ2-7 TRBV25-1 ASSDVGSYEQY
10 TRBJ2-7 TRBV2 ASSDVLYEQY
14 TRBJ2-2 TRBV11-2 ASSLRLAGHTGELF
13 TRBJ2-7 TRBV27 ASSFRTSGSYEQY
12 TRBJ2-5 TRBV12-3/TRBV12-4 ASSLRPPPRTQY
11 TRBJ2-3 TRBV5-1 ASSLQKGDTQY
14 TRBJ2-7 TRBV19 ASSPPGLAGVGEQY
13 TRBJ2-1 TRBV29-1 SVELGRVSYNEQF
12 TRBJ1-1 TRBV6-2/TRBV6-3 ASSPGHLNTEAF
14 TRBJ1-5 TRBV28 ASSPRTGNGNQPQH
16 TRBJ2-1 TRBV4-2 ASSQEGTGKGAYNEQF
13 TRBJ2-6 TRBV20-1 SARGRGFGANVLT
12 TRBJ2-5 TRBV18 ASSPRRGQETQY
12 TRBJ2-1 TRBV5-1 DSGMGGTYNEQF
12 TRBJ2-3 TRBV9 ASSVEGNTDTQY
13 TRBJ2-7 TRBV25-1 ASSEYGTGFHEQY
13 TRBJ2-7 TRBV6-1 ASSGGLAGFYEQY
14 TRBJ2-2 TRBV6-5 ASSYSGGLNTGELF
15 TRBJ2-7 TRBV3-1 ASSQVNRALNRMWQY
14 TRBJ1-3 TRBV28 ASTSPDRGAGNTIY
14 TRBJ2-7 TRBV3-1 ASRGGRRGSSYEQY